This TCR beta chain was sequenced during a study of regulatory T cells in long-lasting Graves disease. Sequencing libraries for TCR beta were prepared with iRepertoire HTBI primers and Arm-PCR of CDR3 regions. TCRdb passed the multiplex PCR reads through MiXCR, listing each CDR3 protein once. The sample shows a few hundred thousand distinct CDR3 sequences, 14% of them seen only once. CDR1 SEHNR and CDR2 FQNEAQ come from the germline V gene (reference sequence). The CDR3 is made up of 17 amino acids. J was trimmed by 2 bases and V by 1 base; bases with no gene match: 11. This clonotype was seen a few times. Time point of the sample: newly diagnosed GD, antithyroid drugs for less than 3 months. PBMC-extracted RNA yielded the TCR library. This sample also appeared in a second study, on T cells in Graves' hyperthyroidism and ophthalmopathy. That study adds: The HTBI primer set drove a first-round RT-PCR of the TCR CDR3.

The receptor was derived from a woman in her fifties or sixties with Graves disease. The V gene is TRBV7-9, the J gene TRBJ2-7; 7 bases are a match to TRBD1. The input for sequencing was peripheral blood mononuclear cells (PBMCs), taken at new diagnosis, from a patient treated with antithyroid drugs. In nucleotides, the CDR3 is TGTGCCAGCAGCTTAGTCGTTTCCGGGACAGAAGCCTACGAGCAGTACTTC. This gives the protein CASSLVVSGTEAYEQYF.